This T cell receptor beta chain emerged from a study of regulatory T cells in long-lasting Graves disease. Documented time point: newly diagnosed GD, antithyroid drugs for less than 3 months. There was RNA extracted from PBMCs, and the TCR library was made from it. There are many counts of this clonotype. Per the germline V gene, CDR1 is DFQATT and CDR2 is SNEGSKA (reference sequence). CDR3 length: 12 amino acids. Assembly of TCR beta libraries relied on iRepertoire HTBI primers together with Arm-PCR of CDR3 regions. In TCRdb, the multiplex PCR reads were re-called with MiXCR into one record per CDR3 protein. The repertoire consists of 200,000 to 250,000 distinct CDR3 sequences, with roughly 18% occurring once and the leading ten covering approximately 12%. These data also formed part of another study, on T cells in Graves' hyperthyroidism and ophthalmopathy.

The sequencing used peripheral blood mononuclear cells (PBMCs), collected at new diagnosis, from a patient treated with antithyroid drugs. This clonotype was obtained from a woman in her thirties with Graves disease. The chain joins TRBV20-1 to TRBJ1-6, with D hard to call. The CDR3 coding sequence is TGCACTTGTGGCTCCTATAATTCACCCCTCCACTTT. This translates into CTCGSYNSPLHF.